The text below deals with one TCR beta chain. This clonotype was counted at least ten times. Its antigen remains unidentified. Base qualities are not recorded, but no much larger clone differs from it by a single base. In the ophthalmopathy patients, disease was moderately to severely active, with a Clinical Activity Score of 3 or more, a NOSPECS grade of 4 or more, and a duration of less than 3 months. The study excluded patients with uncontrolled infections, other autoimmune diseases, pregnancy or lactation. Diagnoses relied on clinical symptoms, serum thyroxine and TRAb, thyroid ultrasound and orbital computed tomography. PBMCs were isolated from about 10 ml of fresh peripheral blood by Ficoll-Paque density gradient centrifugation. Trizol reagent was used to extract total RNA, and RNA quality was then checked on an Agilent 2100 Bioanalyzer. This entry belongs to a study of T cells in Graves' hyperthyroidism and ophthalmopathy (dated by TCRdb to between 2017 and 2020). At the level of the whole study: Peripheral blood samples were taken at the time of initial diagnosis, prior to any treatment. TCR Vbeta CDR3 sequencing of 140 or so peripheral blood samples (roughly 41 ophthalmopathy, 75 hyperthyroidism and approximately 17 progressor patients) is reported in the paper. The roughly 91 discovery patients were randomly split 7:3 into training and test sets. The study also compared thyroid tissue and blood T-cell repertoires from more than five Graves' hyperthyroidism patients. To identify TCR V-J signatures that set the groups apart, the researchers used a discovery cohort of 90 to 100 patients, made up of some 41 with Graves' ophthalmopathy and 55 to 65 with stable Graves' hyperthyroidism. After blood sampling, hyperthyroidism patients were treated with methimazole at a starting dose of 30 mg daily, and ophthalmopathy patients were treated with high-dose intravenous methylprednisolone. Prospective prediction of ophthalmopathy was tested in an independent validation cohort of 18 to 20 hyperthyroidism patients and 17 patients who later progressed to ophthalmopathy. Broad study findings and their caveats: In cross-validation, a model built on a 13 V-J signature told ophthalmopathy apart from stable hyperthyroidism with less than 90% sensitivity and around 84% specificity, and in testing the same model reached 80%/75%. No statistical method was used to fix the sample size in advance, and group allocation was not hidden from the investigators. During validation, the model predicted progression to ophthalmopathy a median of about 6.3 months ahead of onset, with approximately 70% sensitivity and almost 75% specificity. Most expanded thyroid clonotypes (frequency above 0.001) were also found in blood, which suggests that blood repertoires may mirror thyroid immune responses.

Amplification of TCR beta CDR3 regions was carried out from RNA transcripts. A first-round RT-PCR of the TCR CDR3 used the HTBI primer set with the Qiagen OneStep RT-PCR kit. Libraries were constructed in a second round of multiplex PCR, after which size selection and purification were carried out. Paired-end sequencing of the libraries was performed with 100 bp reads on an Illumina HiSeq2000. The original pipeline was this. SOAPnuke was used to process the raw data, removing reads that contained adapters or uncalled bases, had a mean Phred below 15, or lacked an exact match to the constant primer or identifier. High-quality paired reads were merged with COPE v1.2.5, and unique nucleotide sequences were defined as clonotypes. Clonotypes were aligned to IMGT TRBV, TRBD and TRBJ reference segments using MiTCR v1.1. The analysis included only V-J combinations with a frequency above 0.0001, which together covered about 99% of the repertoires. A TCS score was defined as the ratio between F50 (clonal expansion) and ExV (chaos), using BLOSUM62-based TCRdist between CDR3 peptides within each V-J. Welch's t-statistics and random forest reduced roughly 540 V-J features to roughly 13, which were used in a naive Bayes classifier (R e1071). Using fastp at Q25 and MiXCR, TCRdb reprocessed the public reads and kept productive beta chains. Rows are combined by CDR3 protein, so each entry shows the most common genes and DNA. These V and J calls are TCRdb output, not the study's own analysis. In this sample the table shows fewer than 650,000 distinct CDR3 sequences, approximately 15% of which occur a single time. The ten largest make up approximately 6.4% of the sample.

The CDR3 covers 18 residues, taking in both the cysteine and the phenylalanine. Of all the DNA, just the CDR3 is kept, 54 bases in frame from base 1. The V and J ends are trimmed by 3 bases and 2 bases, leaving 22 bases between them. The germline V gene gives CDR1 as MDHEN and CDR2 as SYDVKM. The TCR comes from a woman between 18 and 30 years old with Graves' ophthalmopathy. This chain joins TRBV28 to TRBJ1-1; the D gene cannot be named for sure. The material sequenced was blood. The CDR3: CASSLAPNLGKKNTEAFF. The nucleotide sequence reads as follows: TGTGCCAGCAGTTTGGCCCCCAATCTAGGGAAAAAAAACACTGAAGCTTTCTTT.